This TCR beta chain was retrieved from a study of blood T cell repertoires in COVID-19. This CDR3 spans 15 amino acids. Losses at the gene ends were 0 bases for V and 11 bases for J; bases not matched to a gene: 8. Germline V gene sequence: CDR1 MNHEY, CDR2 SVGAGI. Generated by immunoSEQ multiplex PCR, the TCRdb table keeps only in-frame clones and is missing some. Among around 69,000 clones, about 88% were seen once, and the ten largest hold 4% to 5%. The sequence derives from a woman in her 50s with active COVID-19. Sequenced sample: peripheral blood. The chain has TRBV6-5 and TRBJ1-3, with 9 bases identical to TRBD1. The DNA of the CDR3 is TGTGCCAGCAGTTACTCAGGGACAGGGAACCCCGCCATATATTTT. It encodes CASSYSGTGNPAIYF.